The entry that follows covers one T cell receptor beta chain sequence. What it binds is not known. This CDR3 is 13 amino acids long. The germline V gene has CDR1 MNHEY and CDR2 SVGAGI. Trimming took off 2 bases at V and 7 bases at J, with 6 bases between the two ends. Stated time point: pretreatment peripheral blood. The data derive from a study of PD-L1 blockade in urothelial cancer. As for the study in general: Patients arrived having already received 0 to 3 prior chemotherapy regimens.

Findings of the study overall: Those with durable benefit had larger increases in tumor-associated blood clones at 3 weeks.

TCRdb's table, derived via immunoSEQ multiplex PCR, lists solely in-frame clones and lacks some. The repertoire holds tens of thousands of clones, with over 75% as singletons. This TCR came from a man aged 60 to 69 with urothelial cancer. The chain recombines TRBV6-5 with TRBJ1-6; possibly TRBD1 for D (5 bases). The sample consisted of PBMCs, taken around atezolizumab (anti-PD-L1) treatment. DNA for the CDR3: TGTGCCAGCAGTTACAGGGGCAATTCACCCCTCCACTTT. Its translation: CASSYRGNSPLHF.